These T cell receptor beta chains were read from a single sample in a study of blood T cell repertoires in COVID-19. Sequencing used immunoSEQ multiplex PCR; TCRdb keeps in-frame clones, though not all of them. There are under 45,000 clones in the sample; more than 70% occur only once, and just under 45% lies in the top ten. Specimen: peripheral blood. The receptors derive from a woman aged 80 or older with active or convalescent COVID-19. The CDR3 runs from the conserved cysteine through the conserved F or W. Each record gives: V gene, clone size, CDR3 length, D gene, J gene, CDR3 protein, CDR3 DNA. D genes are given only for firm matches. Expanded clones are given a class, and other clones once, few, many or no size at all.

V gene: TRBV6-6; clone size: NA; CDR3 length: 15; D gene: NA; J gene: TRBJ1-5; CDR3 protein: CASSYPGLSNQPQHF; CDR3 DNA: TGTGCCAGCAGTTACCCAGGGTTAAGCAATCAGCCCCAGCATTTT
V gene: TRBV28; clone size: NA; CDR3 length: 14; D gene: NA; J gene: TRBJ2-1; CDR3 protein: CASSLGAFNNEQFF; CDR3 DNA: TGTGCCAGCAGTCTGGGAGCGTTCAACAATGAGCAGTTCTTC
V gene: TRBV10-3; clone size: NA; CDR3 length: 15; D gene: NA; J gene: TRBJ1-5; CDR3 protein: CAISEGSSSNQPQHF; CDR3 DNA: TGTGCCATCAGTGAGGGGAGTAGTAGCAATCAGCCCCAGCATTTT
V gene: TRBV29-1; clone size: once; CDR3 length: 14; D gene: TRBD1; J gene: TRBJ2-6; CDR3 protein: CSVMTGVGANVLTF; CDR3 DNA: TGCAGCGTTATGACAGGGGTTGGGGCCAACGTCCTGACTTTC
V gene: TRBV7-8; clone size: NA; CDR3 length: 11; D gene: NA; J gene: TRBJ2-7; CDR3 protein: CASSLGPEQYF; CDR3 DNA: TGTGCCAGCAGCTTAGGGCCCGAGCAGTACTTC
V gene: TRBV7-2; clone size: NA; CDR3 length: 17; D gene: NA; J gene: TRBJ1-2; CDR3 protein: CASSLRAGHNPNYGYTF; CDR3 DNA: TGTGCCAGCAGCTTACGGGCAGGGCATAATCCTAACTATGGCTACACCTTC
V gene: TRBV7-8; clone size: NA; CDR3 length: 18; D gene: TRBD2; J gene: TRBJ2-5; CDR3 protein: CASSPRLGLAEARETQYF; CDR3 DNA: TGTGCCAGCAGCCCGAGGTTGGGACTAGCGGAAGCAAGGGAGACCCAGTACTTC
V gene: TRBV19; clone size: NA; CDR3 length: 14; D gene: NA; J gene: TRBJ1-1; CDR3 protein: CASSIKPGRTEAFF; CDR3 DNA: TGTGCCAGTAGTATTAAACCGGGTCGGACTGAAGCTTTCTTT
V gene: TRBV20-1; clone size: NA; CDR3 length: 15; D gene: TRBD1; J gene: TRBJ2-3; CDR3 protein: CSASRQGDDTDTQYF; CDR3 DNA: TGCAGTGCTAGTAGACAGGGGGACGACACAGATACGCAGTATTTT
V gene: TRBV7-3; clone size: NA; CDR3 length: 18; D gene: NA; J gene: TRBJ2-1; CDR3 protein: CASSLKVGLANPYNEQFF; CDR3 DNA: TGTGCCAGCAGCTTAAAGGTTGGGCTAGCGAACCCTTACAATGAGCAGTTCTTC
V gene: TRBV20-1; clone size: few; CDR3 length: 12; D gene: NA; J gene: TRBJ1-1; CDR3 protein: CSASEGGTEAFF; CDR3 DNA: TGCAGTGCTAGTGAGGGGGGCACTGAAGCTTTCTTT
V gene: TRBV28; clone size: NA; CDR3 length: 15; D gene: TRBD1; J gene: TRBJ2-2; CDR3 protein: CASIHGQGNTGELFF; CDR3 DNA: TGTGCCAGCATTCACGGACAGGGGAACACCGGGGAGCTGTTTTTT
V gene: TRBV30; clone size: NA; CDR3 length: 12; D gene: TRBD1; J gene: TRBJ1-2; CDR3 protein: CAWSVQGGGYTF; CDR3 DNA: TGTGCCTGGAGTGTCCAGGGGGGAGGCTACACCTTC
V gene: TRBV27; clone size: once; CDR3 length: 15; D gene: NA; J gene: TRBJ2-7; CDR3 protein: CASRERTLPEYEQYF; CDR3 DNA: TGTGCCAGCCGGGAGCGGACGCTTCCGGAATACGAGCAGTACTTC
V gene: TRBV28; clone size: NA; CDR3 length: 13; D gene: NA; J gene: TRBJ2-5; CDR3 protein: CASSLGGRETQYF; CDR3 DNA: TGTGCCAGCAGTTTAGGAGGGCGCGAGACCCAGTACTTC
V gene: TRBV10-3; clone size: NA; CDR3 length: 13; D gene: NA; J gene: TRBJ1-1; CDR3 protein: CAISDKGGSEAFF; CDR3 DNA: TGTGCCATCAGTGACAAGGGGGGGTCTGAAGCTTTCTTT
V gene: TRBV2; clone size: once; CDR3 length: 17; D gene: TRBD1; J gene: TRBJ1-4; CDR3 protein: CASSGTGVYSGGEKLFF; CDR3 DNA: TGTGCCAGCAGTGGGACAGGGGTTTATTCGGGGGGTGAAAAACTGTTTTTT
V gene: TRBV7-2; clone size: NA; CDR3 length: 14; D gene: TRBD2; J gene: TRBJ2-3; CDR3 protein: CASGTSVGTDTQYF; CDR3 DNA: TGTGCCTCGGGGACTAGCGTAGGCACAGATACGCAGTATTTT
V gene: TRBV5-8; clone size: NA; CDR3 length: 15; D gene: TRBD1; J gene: TRBJ1-1; CDR3 protein: CASSIEGQSYTEAFF; CDR3 DNA: TGTGCCAGCAGCATTGAGGGACAGTCTTACACTGAAGCTTTCTTT
V gene: TRBV15; clone size: once; CDR3 length: 13; D gene: NA; J gene: TRBJ2-7; CDR3 protein: CATSRDQKFTLYF; CDR3 DNA: TGTGCCACCAGCAGAGATCAGAAGTTTACCCTCTACTTC
V gene: TRBV5-1; clone size: NA; CDR3 length: 14; D gene: TRBD1; J gene: TRBJ1-6; CDR3 protein: CASRDRVESSPLHF; CDR3 DNA: TGCGCCAGCAGGGACAGGGTTGAATCTTCACCCCTCCACTTT
V gene: TRBV28; clone size: NA; CDR3 length: 16; D gene: NA; J gene: TRBJ1-2; CDR3 protein: CASSLVSGSSSYGYTF; CDR3 DNA: TGTGCCAGCAGTTTAGTATCTGGCAGTTCCAGCTATGGCTACACCTTC
V gene: TRBV19; clone size: NA; CDR3 length: 13; D gene: NA; J gene: TRBJ1-2; CDR3 protein: CASSIRPGDGYTF; CDR3 DNA: TGTGCCAGTAGTATAAGGCCAGGGGATGGCTACACCTTC
V gene: TRBV20-1; clone size: NA; CDR3 length: 15; D gene: NA; J gene: TRBJ1-5; CDR3 protein: CSASVLTVDHQPQHF; CDR3 DNA: TGCAGTGCTAGTGTTTTGACAGTCGATCATCAGCCCCAGCATTTT
V gene: TRBV14; clone size: NA; CDR3 length: 14; D gene: TRBD1; J gene: TRBJ1-1; CDR3 protein: CASSQARQGTEAFF; CDR3 DNA: TGTGCCAGCAGCCAAGCCAGACAGGGGACTGAAGCTTTCTTT
V gene: TRBV7-6; clone size: NA; CDR3 length: 16; D gene: TRBD2; J gene: TRBJ2-2; CDR3 protein: CASSAPTSGSSGELFF; CDR3 DNA: TGTGCCAGCAGCGCTCCGACTAGCGGGAGTTCTGGGGAGCTGTTTTTT
V gene: TRBV5-1; clone size: NA; CDR3 length: 13; D gene: TRBD2; J gene: TRBJ2-7; CDR3 protein: CASRLSGGYEQYF; CDR3 DNA: TGCGCCAGCAGATTGTCGGGGGGTTACGAGCAGTACTTC
V gene: TRBV7-2; clone size: NA; CDR3 length: 16; D gene: TRBD2; J gene: TRBJ2-2; CDR3 protein: CASSPIAGANTGELFF; CDR3 DNA: TGTGCCAGCAGCCCCATAGCGGGGGCGAACACCGGGGAGCTGTTTTTT
V gene: TRBV7-8; clone size: few; CDR3 length: 16; D gene: TRBD1; J gene: TRBJ1-6; CDR3 protein: CASSLASFRTGSPLHF; CDR3 DNA: TGTGCCAGCAGCTTAGCGAGTTTCAGGACAGGGTCACCCCTCCACTTT
V gene: TRBV9; clone size: once; CDR3 length: 15; D gene: TRBD1; J gene: TRBJ2-7; CDR3 protein: CASSVGQASSYEQYF; CDR3 DNA: TGTGCCAGCAGCGTCGGACAGGCCAGCTCCTACGAGCAGTACTTC
V gene: TRBV5-1; clone size: once; CDR3 length: 14; D gene: NA; J gene: TRBJ1-4; CDR3 protein: CASSPGISQEKLFF; CDR3 DNA: TGCGCCAGCAGTCCAGGGATTTCACAGGAAAAACTGTTTTTT
V gene: TRBV7-2; clone size: few; CDR3 length: 15; D gene: TRBD2; J gene: TRBJ2-1; CDR3 protein: CASSRTSGIYNEQFF; CDR3 DNA: TGTGCCAGCAGCAGGACTAGCGGGATCTACAATGAGCAGTTCTTC
V gene: TRBV28; clone size: once; CDR3 length: 15; D gene: NA; J gene: TRBJ1-1; CDR3 protein: CASSLASPGFGAAFF; CDR3 DNA: TGTGCCAGCAGTTTAGCATCCCCAGGGTTCGGCGCAGCTTTCTTT
V gene: TRBV20-1; clone size: NA; CDR3 length: 12; D gene: NA; J gene: TRBJ2-1; CDR3 protein: CSASRGYNEQFF; CDR3 DNA: TGCAGTGCCAGTAGAGGCTACAATGAGCAGTTCTTC
V gene: TRBV14; clone size: once; CDR3 length: 14; D gene: NA; J gene: TRBJ2-3; CDR3 protein: CASSQDSVPGTQYF; CDR3 DNA: TGTGCCAGCAGCCAAGATTCAGTCCCGGGTACGCAGTATTTT
V gene: TRBV6-5; clone size: NA; CDR3 length: 14; D gene: TRBD1; J gene: TRBJ2-1; CDR3 protein: CASSTDRNLNEQFF; CDR3 DNA: TGTGCCAGCAGCACGGACAGGAACCTCAATGAGCAGTTCTTC
V gene: TRBV15; clone size: NA; CDR3 length: 13; D gene: NA; J gene: TRBJ1-5; CDR3 protein: CATSRGGDQPQHF; CDR3 DNA: TGTGCCACCAGCAGAGGAGGCGATCAGCCCCAGCATTTT
V gene: TRBV11-3; clone size: NA; CDR3 length: 15; D gene: NA; J gene: TRBJ2-2; CDR3 protein: CASSKGPGGAGELFF; CDR3 DNA: TGTGCCAGCAGCAAAGGCCCTGGCGGGGCCGGGGAGCTGTTTTTT
V gene: TRBV13; clone size: NA; CDR3 length: 15; D gene: TRBD2; J gene: TRBJ2-3; CDR3 protein: CASSRLGGGTDTQYF; CDR3 DNA: TGTGCCAGCAGCCGATTGGGGGGGGGCACAGATACGCAGTATTTT
V gene: TRBV11-3; clone size: NA; CDR3 length: 15; D gene: NA; J gene: TRBJ2-3; CDR3 protein: CASSLGFPYTDTQYF; CDR3 DNA: TGTGCCAGCAGCTTAGGGTTCCCCTACACAGATACGCAGTATTTT
V gene: TRBV7-2; clone size: NA; CDR3 length: 15; D gene: NA; J gene: TRBJ1-6; CDR3 protein: CASSLENSNNSPLHF; CDR3 DNA: TGTGCCAGCAGCTTAGAAAACAGTAATAATTCACCCCTCCACTTT
V gene: TRBV3-1/TRBV3-2; clone size: few; CDR3 length: 17; D gene: TRBD1; J gene: TRBJ2-1; CDR3 protein: CASSPILGTESYNEQFF; CDR3 DNA: TGTGCCAGCAGCCCTATTTTAGGGACAGAGAGTTACAATGAGCAGTTCTTC
V gene: TRBV7-9; clone size: once; CDR3 length: 15; D gene: NA; J gene: TRBJ2-3; CDR3 protein: CASSPDGVSTDTQYF; CDR3 DNA: TGTGCCAGCAGCCCGGACGGGGTGAGCACAGATACGCAGTATTTT
V gene: TRBV9; clone size: NA; CDR3 length: 17; D gene: TRBD2; J gene: TRBJ2-1; CDR3 protein: CASSARPGTSGFNEQFF; CDR3 DNA: TGTGCCAGCAGCGCAAGACCCGGGACTAGCGGTTTCAATGAGCAGTTCTTC
V gene: TRBV15; clone size: NA; CDR3 length: 16; D gene: TRBD2; J gene: TRBJ2-4; CDR3 protein: CATSRVLAGGANIQYF; CDR3 DNA: TGTGCCACCAGCAGAGTCCTAGCGGGAGGGGCTAACATTCAGTACTTC